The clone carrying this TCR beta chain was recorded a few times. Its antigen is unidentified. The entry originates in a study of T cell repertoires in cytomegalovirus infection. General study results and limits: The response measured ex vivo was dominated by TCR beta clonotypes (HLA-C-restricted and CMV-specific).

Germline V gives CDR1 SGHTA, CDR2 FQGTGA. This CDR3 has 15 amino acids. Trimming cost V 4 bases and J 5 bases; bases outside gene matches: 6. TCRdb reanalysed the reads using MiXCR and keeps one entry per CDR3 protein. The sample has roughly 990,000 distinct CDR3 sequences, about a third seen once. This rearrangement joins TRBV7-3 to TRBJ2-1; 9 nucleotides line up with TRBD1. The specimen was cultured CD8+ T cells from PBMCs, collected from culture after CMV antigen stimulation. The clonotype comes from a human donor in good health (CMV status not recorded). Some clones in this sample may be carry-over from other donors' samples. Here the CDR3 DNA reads TGTGCCAGCAGCTCCACAGGGGGCCCCAACAATGAGCAGTTCTTC. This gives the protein CASSSTGGPNNEQFF.